This T cell receptor (beta chain) came from a study of blood T cell repertoires in COVID-19. The table lists this clone with a count of one. V was shortened by 7 bases and J by 4 bases, with 19 bases between the two germline ends. Germline CDR1 reads MDHEN; CDR2 reads SYDVKM. The CDR3 is 15 residues long. Sequencing used immunoSEQ multiplex PCR; TCRdb keeps in-frame clones, though not all of them. The data show a few hundred thousand clones, about 90% seen once. Sequenced input: PBMCs or T cells enriched from blood (not recorded which). The J gene is TRBJ2-5, the V gene TRBV28; D is unresolved. This receptor was taken from a man aged 30 to 45 who had recovered from COVID-19. The CDR3 DNA reads TGTGCCAGCAAGGAGTTGATGACGATTCGAGAGACCCAGTACTTC. Its protein is CASKELMTIRETQYF.